The rows below give T cell receptor beta chains drawn from one sample of a study of kidney transplant recipient with SARS-CoV-2 infection. From the reads, TCRdb called clonotypes with MiXCR, one entry per CDR3 protein. The sample records 200,000 to 300,000 distinct CDR3 sequences, 29% being singletons. The sample consisted of a blood sample, taken at baseline and on day 111 from a kidney transplant recipient. These receptor sequences come from a young adult male patient who had COVID-19 and was a kidney transplant recipient. The graft donor may be the source of some T cells. Each CDR3 is given with its conserved first and last residue.

v_gene	CDR3aa
TRBV20-1	CSAGTSGISYEQYF
TRBV11-2	CASSSLTFVQETQYF
TRBV3-2	CASSQEAATYEQYF
TRBV9	CASWVRYSRKTYGYTF
TRBV20-1	CSALTGGGNTIYF
TRBV9	CASSGLKGLQCTETQYF
TRBV7-3	CASSSYRVDGYTF
TRBV23-1	CASSAKKLRRKTYGYTF
TRBV7-9	CASSPSRDNEKLFF
TRBV4-3	CASSQEDRGTDEQYF
TRBV27	CASSLYDSYEQYF
TRBV25-1	CASSHSRELGKTYGYTF
TRBV20-1	CSARVYGSTDTQYF
TRBV6-2/TRBV6-3	CASSRQICIGKTYGYTF
TRBV7-3	CASSLIWGGDTEAFF
TRBV6-5	CASSYSGQDEGYTF
TRBV19	CASSIFSWTSGALGDDEQFF
TRBV5-8	CASSLVWAPDTQYF
TRBV28	CASTALTWDSTDGELFF
TRBV13	CASSLGLAPNEQFF
TRBV4-1	CASSQDPIRLADNTGELFF
TRBV7-8	CASSLNRDSSKNIQYF
TRBV6-5	CASVDPGLIDGYTF
TRBV7-9	CASSPSQETQYF
TRBV5-5	CASPSRVSRKTYGYTF
TRBV16	CASSKAMVVRKTYGYTF
TRBV5-3	CARELLVVRKTYGYTF
TRBV5-8	CASNLQANEKLFF
TRBV6-1	CASSKYPSMRKTYGYTF
TRBV25-1	CASSNYTELGKTYGYTF
TRBV4-3	CASSQGFFGLAGGEYTGELFF
TRBV20-1	CSARDRDRGSDEQYF
TRBV3-1	CASSRAPPISIRTEAFF
TRBV9	CASSVGDMGKNIQYF
TRBV12-3/TRBV12-4	CASSIAPTAGKTYGYTF
TRBV6-6	CASSYSNGGTQPQHF
TRBV10-3	CAISEGVAGGLFF
TRBV5-1	CASSSGTGSYEQYF
TRBV12-3/TRBV12-4	CASRTGGDYGYTF
TRBV25-1	CASSDGTGHIQGYTF
TRBV7-1	CASSFESHEGKTYGYTF
TRBV5-1	CASLVESVRKTYGYTF
TRBV7-2	CASSEDITGNTIYF
TRBV5-5	CASSLGTNTEAFF
TRBV28	CASSLRGATGELFF
TRBV9	CASSVVSGANTGELFF
TRBV28	CASSLSTSGYNEQFF
TRBV5-1	CASSPTGNNYGYTF
TRBV6-5	CASSQLVGGETQYF
TRBV6-2/TRBV6-3	CASSRDPCIGKTYGYTF
TRBV3-2	CASSHSLQETQYF
TRBV7-3	CASSSGRDPAADTQYF
TRBV7-9	CASSLGRTSGTSGGKRGTQYF
TRBV24-1	CATSDAFGELFF
TRBV30	CAWNYTNTIYF
TRBV5-4	CASSWGLTYEQYF
TRBV11-3	CASSWTGAGTIYF
TRBV9	CASSDEPGTSGREFYNEQFF
TRBV20-1	CSATTSGTGELLF